This T cell receptor (beta chain) comes out of a study of blood T cell repertoires in COVID-19. Patients at the Seattle site were enrolled during active infection and followed longitudinally. Data came from immunoSEQ multiplex PCR; TCRdb stores just in-frame clones and leaves some out. The sample shows approximately 300,000 clones, approximately 90% of them seen only once. The length of the CDR3 is 15 residues. The germline CDR1 and CDR2 sequences are KGHDR and SFDVKD. V was pared by 1 base and J by 5 bases, with 4 bases of the junction left unmatched. The sample was peripheral blood. This chain uses TRBV24-1 with TRBJ2-7; 10 nucleotides align to TRBD2. The TCR comes from a woman aged 30 to 39 with COVID-19, enrolled during active disease. CDR3 sequence (DNA): TGTGCCACCAGTGATTTCTCTAGCGGGAGACACGAGCAGTACTTC. Its protein is CATSDFSSGRHEQYF.